This T cell receptor (beta chain) appears in the sequencing data of a study of blood T cell repertoires in COVID-19. Germline assignment: CDR1 LGHDT and CDR2 YNNKEL (reference sequence). This CDR3 has 16 residues. Trimming took 0 bases from V and 14 from J, leaving 20 bases between them. Only in-frame clones appear in the TCRdb table, and some are missing; sequencing was by immunoSEQ multiplex PCR. This sample has about 150,000 clones; just over 90% occur once, and the top ten carry around 5%. The source is a man between 18 and 35 years old with COVID-19, enrolled during active disease. V gene TRBV3-1 (or the pseudogene TRBV3-2) combines with J gene TRBJ1-6, with D possibly being TRBD1 (6 bases). The sequenced sample was peripheral blood. CDR3 in amino acids: CASSQDWETGRLALHF. The CDR3, as DNA: TGTGCCAGCAGCCAAGATTGGGAAACAGGGCGTCTGGCCCTCCACTTT.